The 6 T cell receptor beta chains below come from one sample, sequenced in a study of blood T cell repertoires in COVID-19. The method was immunoSEQ multiplex PCR; TCRdb's version includes in-frame clones alone and lacks a portion of them. Of 250,000 to 350,000 clones in the sample, 75% to 90% were seen once. Specimen: peripheral blood. These receptor sequences come from a woman aged 45-60 years who had recovered from COVID-19.

The chain couples TRBV9 to TRBJ2-6; maybe TRBD1 (6 bases). CDR1 SGDLS and CDR2 YYNGEE come from the germline V gene. The length of the CDR3 is 15 residues. V lost 2 bases to trimming and J lost 7 bases, with 13 bases between them. CDR3 coding DNA: TGTGCCAGCAGCGTCGGACAGACAAGCGCCAACGTCCTGACTTTC. It is translated as CASSVGQTSANVLTF.

This clone was observed once. This chain joins TRBV15 and TRBJ2-1; 10 nucleotides agree with TRBD2. CDR1 and CDR2 from the germline V gene are LNHNV and YYDKDF (reference sequence). CDR3 length: 21 residues. Germline trimming cut 0 bases from V and 0 bases from J; bases unmatched to any gene: 14. Here the CDR3 reads CATSRDVLVSGRLGSYNEQFF. The CDR3 DNA reads as TGTGCCACCAGCAGAGATGTATTGGTTAGCGGGAGGTTGGGCTCCTACAATGAGCAGTTCTTC.

V and J are TRBV15 and TRBJ2-7, with 8 bases that match TRBD1. CDR3 length: 15 residues. V was pared by 3 bases and J by 3 bases, with 7 bases of the junction left unmatched. The germline gives CDR1 LNHNV, CDR2 YYDKDF (reference sequence). This CDR3 reads CATSRGTGGLYEQYF. The CDR3 DNA reads TGTGCCACCAGCAGGGGGACAGGCGGACTCTACGAGCAGTACTTC. Looking up the rest from reference TRBV15 and TRBJ2-7 gives the full variable domain: DAMVIQNPRYQVTQFGKPVTLSCSQTLNHNVMYWYQQKSSQAPKLLFHYYDKDFNNEADTPDNFQSRRPNTSFCFLDIRSPGLGDTAMYLCATSRGTGGLYEQYFGPGTRLTVT.

The rearrangement uses TRBV20-1 and TRBJ2-5, with D maybe TRBD2 (6 bases). Germline CDR1 and CDR2: DFQATT and SNEGSKA (reference sequence). The CDR3 runs 11 residues. The V and J ends lost 2 bases and 5 bases respectively, with 6 bases between them. CDR3: CSARLAETQYF. DNA for the CDR3: TGCAGTGCTAGACTAGCGGAGACCCAGTACTTC.

The V and J genes are TRBV10-3 and TRBJ1-1, with D perhaps matching TRBD1 (6 bases). Germline V gives CDR1 ENHRY, CDR2 SYGVKD. This CDR3 comprises 14 residues. Trimming removed 2 bases from V and 6 bases from J, with 13 bases in between. DNA of the CDR3: TGTGCCATCAGTGAGGCGGGGGGGGGCGCTGAAGCTTTCTTT. It encodes CAISEAGGGAEAFF.

A single count supports this clone. This chain joins TRBV19 and TRBJ1-1; TRBD1 is a possible D gene (5 bases). Germline loops: CDR1 LNHDA, CDR2 SQIVND (reference sequence). CDR3 size: 12 residues. Trimming removed 7 bases at V and 6 bases at J, with 12 bases between. CDR3 bases: TGTGCCAGTACCCAGGGTCCGTCTGAAGCTTTCTTT. Translating it yields CASTQGPSEAFF. Supplemented by reference TRBV19 and TRBJ1-1, the full variable domain reads DGGITQSPKYLFRKEGQNVTLSCEQNLNHDAMYWYRQDPGQGLRLIYYSQIVNDFQKGDIAEGYSVSREKKESFPLTVTSAQKNPTAFYLCASTQGPSEAFFGQGTRLTVV.